This T cell receptor (beta chain) was captured in a study of stem cell transplantation in POMP-related autoinflammatory disease. Clones were read by immunoSEQ multiplex PCR, and TCRdb kept only the in-frame ones, dropping some. This sample has some 68,000 clones, with approximately 91% found just once. Germline V gene lookup returns CDR1 SGHRS and CDR2 YFSETQ. The V gene end was trimmed by 3 bases and the J gene end by 5 bases; junction bases not matched to a gene: 12. The CDR3 extends over 17 amino acids. The V and J genes are TRBV5-1 and TRBJ2-7; 12 nucleotides match TRBD1. This receptor was taken from a human patient with POMP-related autoinflammation and immune dysregulation (PRAID). Some T cells may have originated in the graft donor. The starting material was CD4+ T cells from PBMCs, obtained after stem cell transplantation. In DNA, the CDR3 is TGCGCCAGCAGCTCCAGGCCCCCGGGACAGGGGGCCAACGAGCAGTACTTC. Encoded protein: CASSSRPPGQGANEQYF.